This T cell receptor (beta chain) was sequenced for a study of CD8+ T cells in alopecia areata. Losses at the gene ends were 6 bases for V and 4 bases for J; bases not matched to a gene: 10. Germline loops: CDR1 SGHDN, CDR2 FVKESK. This CDR3 is built from 17 residues. Concerning this clone: Its antigen is not known.

A FACSAria was used to sort CD4+ and CD8+ T cells. These cells came from PBMCs. Study results and limitations: In lesional scalp, particularly from alopecia totalis/universalis, clonality was higher than in normal scalp.

Extracted from the samples, RNA was reverse transcribed into cDNA to serve as the sequencing template. Data came from immunoSEQ multiplex PCR; TCRdb stores just in-frame clones and leaves some out. The sample yields about 150,000 clones, around half seen once. The chain combines TRBV14 with TRBJ2-1; TRBD2 aligns across 12 bases. Source: CD8+ T cells sorted from blood, taken at week 0. The sequence derives from a human donor with alopecia areata. The CDR3 spells CASRKGTSGRLYNEQFF. CDR3 DNA: TGTGCCAGCAGAAAAGGGACTAGCGGGCGCCTGTACAATGAGCAGTTCTTC.